This passage covers 28 T cell receptor beta chains from one sample sequenced in a study of control samples from healthy donors and cancer patients (dated by TCRdb to the early 2020s). The library came from the immunoSEQ multiplex PCR assay. Entries here come from immuneACCESS through TCRdb and include only in-frame sequences with V and J called. Some clones fail to appear in such tables; in the studies checked, an unresolved V gene covers under half of the shortfall, and the cause of the remainder is unknown. Here the sample has 98,000 or so clones; around 80% occur a single time. The top ten clones comprise more than 9% of the sample. What was sequenced was blood. The receptors shown here come from a woman aged 30 to 39 in good health.

The chain uses TRBV6-5 and TRBJ2-7; D not certain. The germline CDR1 and CDR2 sequences are MNHEY and SVGAGI. V lost 5 bases to trimming and J lost 1 base, with 15 bases between them. This CDR3 region has 15 residues. CDR3: CASSLQGGISYEQYF. The CDR3 nucleotides are TGTGCCAGCAGTCTCCAAGGTGGCATTTCCTACGAGCAGTACTTC.

CDR3: CASSLVRGTNEKLFF. In DNA form, the CDR3 reads TGTGCCAGCAGCCTCGTTAGGGGGACTAATGAAAAACTGTTTTTT. The rearrangement uses TRBV4-2 and TRBJ1-4; tentative D call: TRBD1 (6 bases). CDR1 is LGHNA, CDR2 YNFKEQ, per germline. The CDR3 runs 15 residues. The ends were cut back, 4 bases at V and 2 bases at J, with 11 bases in the middle.

The rearrangement joins TRBV7-9 to TRBJ2-3; 8 bases agree with TRBD1. The ends lost 2 bases at V and 4 bases at J; junction bases unmatched: 8. Germline V gene lookup returns CDR1 SEHNR and CDR2 FQNEAQ (reference sequence). The CDR3 runs 16 residues. The CDR3 DNA is TGTGCCAGCAGCTTATCAGGGGGCCTCGTCCCAGATACGCAGTATTTT. It specifies CASSLSGGLVPDTQYF.

The rearrangement links TRBV4-3 to TRBJ1-1; 10 positions match TRBD1. The CDR3 is made up of 14 amino acids. The junction had 10 bases not matched to a gene; V was cut back by 4 bases and J by 11 bases. Germline loops: CDR1 LGHNA, CDR2 YSLEER. The CDR3: CASSLTSGTGDAFF. CDR3 in DNA: TGCGCCAGCAGCCTAACCTCCGGGACAGGGGACGCTTTCTTT.

In its sample, this clone was seen a few times. The chain links TRBV10-3 to TRBJ1-1; TRBD1 aligns across 7 bases. The CDR3 is 14 residues long. Trimming removed 0 bases from V and 5 bases from J; junction bases left unmatched: 3. Germline V gene sequence: CDR1 ENHRY, CDR2 SYGVKD. As DNA, the CDR3 is TGTGCCATCAGTGAGTCTGGGACAGTGACTGAAGCTTTCTTT. This encodes CAISESGTVTEAFF.

The chain is built from TRBV7-2 and TRBJ2-2; D not resolved. The CDR3 runs 14 residues. Germline V gene sequence: CDR1 SGHTA, CDR2 FQGNSA. Trimming pared 6 bases from V and 6 bases from J, leaving 14 bases between. In DNA, the CDR3 is TGTGCCAGCAGTCACCCCGGTCAGGCCGGGGAGCTGTTTTTT. It translates to CASSHPGQAGELFF.

CDR3: CASSPGRVGANYGYTF. The CDR3 DNA is TGTGCCAGCAGCCCAGGTAGGGTCGGAGCTAACTATGGCTACACCTTC. The genes are TRBV3-1 (or the pseudogene TRBV3-2) and TRBJ1-2; D not resolved. V shed 4 bases and J shed 0 bases, with 15 bases lying between them. This CDR3 is 16 amino acids long. Germline V gene lookup returns CDR1 LGHDT and CDR2 YNNKEL (reference sequence).

The V call is TRBV27, the J call TRBJ1-1; unclear D gene. The CDR3 is 14 residues long. Germline CDR1 is MNHEY and CDR2 is SMNVEV (reference sequence). V was clipped by 2 bases and J by 0 bases, with 7 bases between them. This CDR3 is CASSLTVLNTEAFF. Written as DNA, the CDR3 is TGTGCCAGCAGTTTAACAGTCCTGAACACTGAAGCTTTCTTT.

The sample holds a few counts of this clone. The V gene is TRBV2, the J gene TRBJ2-7; 8 bases fit TRBD1. The CDR3 loop spans 14 amino acids. V lost 6 bases to trimming and J lost 5 bases; unmatched junction nucleotides: 9. Per germline, CDR1 SNHLY and CDR2 FYNNEI. DNA for the CDR3: TGTGCCAGCAGAAGCGGACAGGGCGTGGACGAGCAGTACTTC. Translation: CASRSGQGVDEQYF.

The genes are TRBV4-3 and TRBJ1-2, with D unresolved. Germline loops: CDR1 LGHNA, CDR2 YSLEER. There are 19 residues in the CDR3. The V end lost 0 bases, the J end lost 2 bases, and 22 bases lay between the germline ends. CDR3 loop: CASSQDLAVTVRLNYGYTF. CDR3 DNA: TGCGCCAGCAGCCAAGATCTAGCCGTAACGGTACGATTGAACTATGGCTACACCTTC.

The chain is built from TRBV18 and TRBJ1-5; possibly TRBD1 for D (5 bases). V lost 2 bases and J lost 6, with 8 bases in between. Germline V gene data show CDR1 as KGHSH and CDR2 as LQKENI. CDR3 length: 13 residues. The CDR3 DNA reads TGTGCCAGCTCACCAGGGGGGGGTCAGCCCCAGCATTTT. Translated, it gives CASSPGGGQPQHF.

CDR3 amino acids: CAISQTSGVLAGELFF. CDR3 sequence (DNA): TGTGCCATCAGTCAGACTAGCGGGGTTTTGGCCGGGGAGCTGTTTTTT. V usage is TRBV10-3 and J usage is TRBJ2-2, with TRBD2 identical over 11 bases. Germline assignment: CDR1 ENHRY and CDR2 SYGVKD. This CDR3 region has 16 residues. V was clipped by 5 bases and J by 6 bases; unmatched bases: 8.

This clone was counted a single time. The chain carries TRBV29-1 and TRBJ1-1, with D unclear. Trimming pared 3 bases from V and 3 bases from J, leaving 5 bases between. The CDR3 runs 11 residues. The germline V gene encodes CDR1 SQVTM and CDR2 ANQGSEA. CDR3 loop: CSVERDTEAFF. CDR3 DNA: TGCAGCGTTGAGCGTGACACTGAAGCTTTCTTT.

This chain links TRBV6-6 with TRBJ1-2; TRBD1 might be the D (5 bases). The germline V gene encodes CDR1 MNHNY and CDR2 SVGAGI (reference sequence). CDR3 length: 15 residues. Trimming stripped 6 bases from V and 2 bases from J, with 16 bases between. The CDR3 region is CASRMGDAANYGYTF. The CDR3 coding sequence is TGTGCCAGCAGAATGGGGGACGCAGCCAACTATGGCTACACCTTC.

The V gene is TRBV18, the J gene TRBJ2-5, with D uncertain. The CDR3 contains 11 residues. Deletions cut 2 bases from V and 3 bases from J, with 1 base between. The V gene's germline CDR1 is KGHSH and CDR2 LQKENI. As DNA, the CDR3 is TGTGCCAGCTCACCAGAAGAGACCCAGTACTTC. This sequence encodes CASSPEETQYF.

The V gene is TRBV7-2, the J gene TRBJ1-6; the D gene is possibly TRBD1 (6 bases). Germline assignment: CDR1 SGHTA and CDR2 FQGNSA. CDR3 length equals 13 residues. V was pared by 3 bases and J by 7 bases, with 7 bases between. Here the CDR3 reads CASSFGQNSPLHF. CDR3 DNA: TGTGCCAGCAGCTTCGGACAGAATTCACCCCTCCACTTT.

The rearrangement joins TRBV6-5 to TRBJ1-4; 9 bases are a match to TRBD1. Germline-derived CDR1 and CDR2 are MNHEY and SVGAGI. Unmatched junction bases numbered 5, after V lost 6 bases and J lost 3 bases. The CDR3 extends over 15 amino acids. The CDR3 here is CASRGTGLANEKLFF. For the CDR3, the DNA is TGTGCCAGCAGAGGGACAGGGCTAGCTAATGAAAAACTGTTTTTT.

This clone was detected once. The chain joins TRBV2 to TRBJ2-1; 9 bases line up with TRBD2. The CDR3 extends over 17 amino acids. The ends lost 4 bases at V and 2 bases at J; junction bases unmatched: 9. Germline values: CDR1 SNHLY, CDR2 FYNNEI. CDR3 in DNA: TGTGCCAGCAGTGCACCCCGACTAGCGGATACCTACAATGAGCAGTTCTTC. The encoded protein is CASSAPRLADTYNEQFF.

This clone was seen a few times. The chain uses TRBV10-3 and TRBJ1-1; 9 nucleotides agree with TRBD1. Per germline, CDR1 ENHRY and CDR2 SYGVKD. The CDR3 extends over 13 amino acids. V shed 10 bases and J 2 bases; nucleotides not matched to a gene: 5. DNA for the CDR3: TGTGCCAGCTCGACAGGGGGAAACACTGAAGCTTTCTTT. Protein product: CASSTGGNTEAFF.

The chain carries TRBV12-3 or TRBV12-4 and TRBJ1-2, with D possibly matching TRBD1 (5 bases). Trimming removed 5 bases at V and 4 bases at J, with 8 bases between. The CDR3 runs 12 residues. CDR3 DNA: TGTGCCAGCAGTCGCGGGACCTATGGCTACACCTTC. Residues: CASSRGTYGYTF.

The V and J genes are TRBV6-1 and TRBJ2-7, with 10 bases fitting TRBD1. Germline-derived CDR1 and CDR2 are MNHNS and SASEGT. The CDR3 spans 17 residues. The ends lost 4 bases at V and 4 bases at J; junction bases unmatched: 13. The CDR3 is CASSGSGTGVGRYEQYF. The CDR3 DNA sequence: TGTGCCAGCAGTGGCTCCGGGACAGGGGTTGGCCGATACGAGCAGTACTTC.

The chain combines TRBV30 with TRBJ1-1, with D uncertain. V was pared by 8 bases and J by 1 base, with 11 bases between. The CDR3 consists of 12 residues. From germline, CDR1 is GTSNPN and CDR2 SVGIG (reference sequence). The CDR3 sequence is CAAFVRNTEAFF. CDR3 nucleotides: TGTGCCGCCTTTGTCCGGAACACTGAAGCTTTCTTT.

This chain connects TRBV7-2 to TRBJ1-5, with D possibly being TRBD1 (5 bases). The CDR3 is 15 amino acids. The ends were cut back, 0 bases at V and 3 bases at J, with 9 bases in the middle. Germline V CDR1 and CDR2: SGHTA, FQGNSA. DNA of the CDR3: TGTGCCAGCAGCTTAGCGGGGGGAACCAATCAGCCCCAGCATTTT. Its translation: CASSLAGGTNQPQHF.

This clone turned up a few times. This chain links TRBV5-8 with TRBJ1-2, with D possibly TRBD1 on 6 matching bases. V was cut by 4 bases and J by 5 bases, with 15 bases left in between. Germline CDR1 and CDR2: SGHTS and YDEGEE. The CDR3 spans 14 residues. The CDR3 DNA sequence: TGTGCCAGCAGCACGACAGGTCTAGGATATGGCTACACCTTC. This sequence encodes CASSTTGLGYGYTF.

The genes are TRBV9 and TRBJ1-1; the match to TRBD1 covers 8 bases. The CDR3 covers 16 residues. Germline CDR1 reads SGDLS; CDR2 reads YYNGEE. The J segment lost 4 bases and the V segment lost 0 bases, leaving 8 bases of the junction unmatched. The CDR3: CASSVVSGGLSTEAFF. CDR3 nucleotides: TGTGCCAGCAGCGTAGTTTCAGGGGGCTTGAGCACTGAAGCTTTCTTT.

The chain employs TRBV5-4 and TRBJ2-5, with 12 nucleotides matching TRBD2. The CDR3 has 16 residues. Unmatched junction bases numbered 4, after V lost 3 bases and J lost 1 base. The germline CDR1 and CDR2 sequences are SGHNT and YYREEE (reference sequence). The CDR3 DNA reads TGTGCCAGCAGCTCGAGGACTAGCGGGGTCCAAGAGACCCAGTACTTC. Amino acids: CASSSRTSGVQETQYF. The whole variable domain, remainder taken from reference TRBV5-4 and TRBJ2-5, is ETGVTQSPTHLIKTRGQQVTLRCSSQSGHNTVSWYQQALGQGPQFIFQYYREEENGRGNFPPRFSGLQFPNYSSELNVNALELDDSALYLCASSSRTSGVQETQYFGPGTRLLVL.

J is TRBJ2-5 and V is TRBV11-2; the match to TRBD2 covers 8 bases. Trimming cost V 3 bases and J 0 bases; bases outside gene matches: 9. Germline assignment: CDR1 SGHAT and CDR2 FQNNGV. CDR3 length equals 17 residues. This CDR3 is CASSLRRGAGDQETQYF. CDR3 DNA: TGTGCCAGCAGCTTGAGGAGGGGAGCGGGGGACCAAGAGACCCAGTACTTC. The full variable domain, rest sourced from reference TRBV11-2 and TRBJ2-5, is EAGVAQSPRYKIIEKRQSVAFWCNPISGHATLYWYQQILGQGPKLLIQFQNNGVVDDSQLPKDRFSAERLKGVDSTLKIQPAKLEDSAVYLCASSLRRGAGDQETQYFGPGTRLLVL.

The CDR3, as DNA: TGTGCCAGCAGTTACAGGGCAGGGGGCGAAGATGGCTACACCTTC. Its translation is CASSYRAGGEDGYTF. The V gene is TRBV6-2 or TRBV6-3, the J gene TRBJ1-2; TRBD1 matches 8 bases. Germline CDR1 reads MNHEY; CDR2 reads SVGEGT. The CDR3 loop spans 15 amino acids. The V segment lost 2 bases and the J segment 6 bases; nucleotides outside the gene matches: 8.